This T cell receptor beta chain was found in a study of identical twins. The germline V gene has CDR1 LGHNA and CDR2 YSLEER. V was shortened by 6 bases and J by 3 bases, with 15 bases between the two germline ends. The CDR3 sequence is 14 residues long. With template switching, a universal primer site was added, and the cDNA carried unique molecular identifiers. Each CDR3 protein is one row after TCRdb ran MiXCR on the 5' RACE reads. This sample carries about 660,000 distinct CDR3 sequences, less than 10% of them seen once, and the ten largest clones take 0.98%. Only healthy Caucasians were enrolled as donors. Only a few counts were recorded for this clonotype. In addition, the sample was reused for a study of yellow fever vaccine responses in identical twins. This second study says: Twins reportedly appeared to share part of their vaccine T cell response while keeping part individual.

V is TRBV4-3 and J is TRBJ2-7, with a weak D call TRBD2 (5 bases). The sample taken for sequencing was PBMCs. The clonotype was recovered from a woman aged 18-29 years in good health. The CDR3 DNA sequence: TGCGCCAGCAGTCCGACCCCCGAGGGCTACGAGCAGTACTTC. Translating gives CASSPTPEGYEQYF.